This T cell receptor beta chain appears in the sequencing data of a study of shared clonotypes between healthy human individuals. TCRdb keeps only in-frame clones here, not all; method: immunoSEQ multiplex PCR. The top ten hold 0.1% to 0.15% of the sample, which has a few million clones, about 94% seen once. In its sample, this clone was seen once. The target antigen is unknown. Study-wide results and limits: Sequencing of the sorted subsets was shown by rarefaction to be incomplete despite large depth.

The length of the CDR3 is 15 residues. V lost 3 bases, J lost 3 bases, and 15 bases lay in between. Germline CDR1 reads ENHRY; CDR2 reads SYGVKD. The material sequenced was naive CD4+ T cells sorted from blood. Subset: CD45RA+ positively selected. The V call is TRBV10-3, the J call TRBJ2-7; D is possibly TRBD2 (6 bases). The clonotype originates from a man aged 18 to 29 in good health. The CDR3 nucleotides read TGTGCCATCAGTGAAGAGCGGGCAACCCTCTACGAGCAGTACTTC. Amino acid sequence: CAISEERATLYEQYF.